This paragraph reports one TCR beta chain. The antigen remains undetermined. Donors in the study were healthy people who gave bone marrow. The source of the sample is a study of cytomegalovirus exposure and HLA in healthy donors. Vbeta (60) and Jbeta (13) primers were used in the PCR. Profiled with immunoSEQ multiplex PCR; TCRdb holds only in-frame clones, not every one. Of roughly 130,000 clones listed, 75% to 90% were seen once; the top ten hold 1%. Broader study findings: Presence/absence analyses rested on an assumption that sequencing depth was roughly uniform across donors. Relative to equally common others, HLA-associated TCR beta chains showed greater clonal expansion in a later analysis. Analysis was carried out at a later point, and it linked a missense DCLRE1C variant to TCR beta V- and J-gene trimming.

The CDR3 loop spans 13 amino acids. Germline V gene lookup returns CDR1 MNHEY and CDR2 SMNVEV (reference sequence). The ends were cut back, 5 bases at V and 3 bases at J, with 10 bases in the middle. The chain joins TRBV27 to TRBJ1-1; D is possibly TRBD1 (5 bases). Input material: PBMCs. This clonotype was obtained from a middle-aged man in good health and CMV-seronegative. The CDR3 region has the DNA TGTGCCAGCAGTGGTAGGGGATACACTGAAGCTTTCTTT. It is translated as CASSGRGYTEAFF.